This T cell receptor (beta chain) is drawn from a study of immune aging and cytomegalovirus after organ transplant (dated by TCRdb to about 2021). Turning to the overall study: All transplant recipients received three-drug immunosuppression with prednisone, tacrolimus, and mycophenolate. Findings and caveats that apply to the study as a whole: Because CD57 was not measured in the sequencing data, a conservative gene-based aging definition was used instead. Large clones contained a higher proportion of TEMRA cells, and the seven largest clones (roughly 2,000 cells) acquired aged and TEMRA cells while losing TCM cells. Post-transplant increases in aged-phenotype cells were observed regardless of clone size, following viremia and occurring earlier in large clones (days 200-264) than in small clones.

This clonotype is labeled medium-sized (0.01 to 0.1%). Its antigen is still unknown. No much larger clone exists at a distance of one base, and base qualities are not known. Library creation used single-cell sequencing. Sequenced on an Illumina NovaSeq 6000. The BD Rhapsody Targeted mRNA and AbSeq Reagent Kit, in a microwell format, was used for cell capture and library preparation. Libraries were prepared to cover TCR, sample tags, AbSeq, and targeted mRNA from the Human T-Cell Expression Panel plus custom TOX and TOX2 primers. Libraries were sequenced on an Illumina NovaSeq. The paper's data handling went like this. The analysis covered 10,000 to 13,000 cells in total, of which approximately 7,100 were CD8 T cells and about 4,500 were CD8 T cells with an identifiable TCR CDR3. The BD Rhapsody Targeted Analysis Pipeline, including V(D)J processing, was run on the Seven Bridges Genomics platform to process the raw data. Quality control, Sample Tag demultiplexing with Lex-BDSMK, clone identification with VDJ Explorer, and Seurat clustering were all done in SeqGeq 1.6.0. A clone was considered non-expanded if it made up <1% of CD8 T cells, and considered a clonal expansion if it made up >2.5% of the sample. TCRdb cleaned the public reads at Q25 with fastp, built clones with MiXCR and kept in-frame beta chains. Each entry is one CDR3 protein sequence, shown with its most common DNA and genes. The V and J calls and clone size come from TCRdb's table, not from the authors' own analysis. Within this sample are about 21,000 distinct CDR3 sequences, with 36% of them counted one time only. The top ten clonotypes cover about 25% of the sample.

Deletion took 4 bases off V and 1 base off J, with a span of 17 bases between the germline ends. The germline V gene (reference sequence) provides CDR1 GTSNPN and CDR2 SVGIG. The CDR3 measures 15 amino acids from cysteine to phenylalanine. The only DNA kept is the CDR3, 45 bases in frame from the first base. What the time point label conveys for this sample: five sample-tagged time points from pre-transplant (day -1) to day 368 post-transplant, pooled. After thawing, PBMC were stimulated with a CMV IE-1 overlapping peptide library for more than 9 hours, with no transport inhibitors added. After thawing, cells rested overnight before stimulation in R10 medium with CD28/CD49d costimulation. The IE-1 peptide library was made up of 15-amino-acid peptides, each overlapping by 11 amino acids. Samples from each time point were barcoded using BD Single-Cell Multiplexing Kit Sample Tags, then pooled and stained with sorting antibodies plus oligo-conjugated anti-CD45RA. A BD FACSAria III was used to sort CMV-responsive CD8+CD137+ and CD4+CD154+ T cells at 4-way purity. EDTA vacutainers were used to collect blood, which was then processed with a Ficoll gradient within 1-24 hours.

The sample was CMV peptide-activated CD4+ and CD8+ T cells sorted from blood, taken at five time points, pooled. The sample's cell subset or site label, decoded: sorted CD8+CD137+ and CD4+CD154+ T cells after 11 to 12 h CMV IE-1 peptide stimulation. The chain was built from TRBV30 and TRBJ2-7, with a weak D call of TRBD2 (7 bases match). The receptor comes from a female donor who had a heart transplant and CMV viremia. The CDR3 reads as follows: CAWMRGGASSYEQYF. The nucleotide sequence is given as TGTGCCTGGATGAGAGGGGGGGCGAGTTCCTACGAGCAGTACTTC.